This passage covers 21 T cell receptor beta chains from one sample sequenced in a study of CD8 T cells in Susac syndrome. It was with random hexamers that roughly 0.45 to 1 ug RNA was reverse transcribed. TCRdb re-called the immunoSEQ multiplex PCR reads with MiXCR, one entry per CDR3 protein. Here the sample spans about 84,000 distinct CDR3 sequences, around 96% being singletons. Material for sequencing was CD8+ T cells from PBMCs. These receptors came from a human donor with Susac syndrome.

The chain combines TRBV30 with TRBJ1-1, with no clear D. Germline assignment: CDR1 GTSNPN and CDR2 SVGIG (reference sequence). Trimming removed 1 base at V and 3 bases at J, with 3 bases between. The CDR3 sequence is 11 residues long. DNA for the CDR3: TGTGCCTGGAGTGGGTACACTGAAGCTTTCTTT. Its protein product is CAWSGYTEAFF.

The chain links TRBV29-1 to TRBJ2-5; 7 bases match TRBD1. The CDR3 length is 17 residues. The junction had 12 bases not matched to a gene; V was cut back by 0 bases and J by 2 bases. Germline V gene sequence: CDR1 SQVTM, CDR2 ANQGSEA. CDR3 in DNA: TGCAGCGTTGAAGATCGGGCCCTACCGGGACAGCAAGAGACCCAGTACTTC. This codes for CSVEDRALPGQQETQYF.

This clonotype occurred once. The chain employs TRBV7-3 and TRBJ2-3, with D possibly being TRBD1 or TRBD2 (6 bases each). The CDR3 is made up of 15 amino acids. Looked up from germline, CDR1 is SGHTA and CDR2 is FQGTGA. The V gene lost 3 bases and the J gene lost 4 bases, with 14 bases spanning the gap. The DNA of the CDR3 is TGTGCCAGCAGCTTTACACAGGGAGGTGCAGATACGCAGTATTTT. This codes for CASSFTQGGADTQYF.

This chain links TRBV6-5 with TRBJ2-1; 7 bases map to TRBD2. There are 13 residues in the CDR3. The V and J ends lost 2 bases and 6 bases, in that order; junction bases with no gene match: 1. CDR1 and CDR2 from the germline V gene are MNHEY and SVGAGI. The CDR3 reads CASSYPGGNEQFF. The CDR3 DNA reads as TGTGCCAGCAGTTACCCGGGGGGCAATGAGCAGTTCTTC.

The chain is built from TRBV24-1 and TRBJ2-1; D is ambiguous. Trimming removed 0 bases at V and 7 bases at J, with 15 bases between. The germline V gene encodes CDR1 KGHDR and CDR2 SFDVKD. This CDR3 contains 16 residues. This chain's CDR3 is CATSDLGPPNTNEQFF. The CDR3, as DNA: TGTGCCACCAGTGATTTGGGACCACCCAATACAAATGAGCAGTTCTTC.

This clonotype was found once. This sequence joins TRBV15 and TRBJ2-1; tentative D call: TRBD2 (7 bases). V lost 8 bases to trimming and J lost 12 bases, with 14 bases between them. The CDR3 extends over 11 amino acids. Per the germline V gene, CDR1 is LNHNV and CDR2 is YYDKDF (reference sequence). CDR3 DNA: TGTGCCACCCAAGGGGGGGGGAGGCAGTTCTTC. This gives the protein CATQGGGRQFF.

This chain uses TRBV20-1 with TRBJ1-5; D is uncertain. The CDR3 is made up of 13 amino acids. In germline, CDR1 is DFQATT, CDR2 SNEGSKA (reference sequence). V was pared by 5 bases and J by 3 bases, with 11 bases between. In nucleotides, the CDR3 is TGCAGTGCTGGGGATGAGATCAATCAGCCCCAGCATTTT. Translating it yields CSAGDEINQPQHF.

J is TRBJ2-7 and V is TRBV7-9; 8 bases are shared with TRBD1. From germline, CDR1 is SEHNR and CDR2 FQNEAQ (reference sequence). V trimming: 5 bases; J trimming: 3 bases; junction bases outside the gene matches: 9. This CDR3 is 15 amino acids long. In DNA form, the CDR3 reads TGTGCCAGCAGCGGTCCCGGGACAGGTTACTACGAGCAGTACTTC. This codes for CASSGPGTGYYEQYF.

V usage is TRBV13 and J usage is TRBJ2-7; D may be TRBD1 (7 bases). Germline CDR1 reads PRHDT; CDR2 reads FYEKMQ (reference sequence). V was clipped by 6 bases and J by 3 bases, with 12 bases between them. The length of the CDR3 is 13 residues. DNA of the CDR3: TGTGCCAGCAGGGACCAGGGGGGCTACGAGCAGTACTTC. It is translated as CASRDQGGYEQYF.

For the CDR3, the DNA is TGTGCCAGCAGCCCGCAAACCGGGACAGGGCCTTACGAGCAGTACGTC. Encoded protein: CASSPQTGTGPYEQYV. The chain couples TRBV7-9 to TRBJ2-7; TRBD1 matches at 9 bases. With V trimmed by 5 bases and J by 4 bases, 12 bases remained unmatched. Germline CDR1 reads SEHNR; CDR2 reads FQNEAQ (reference sequence). This CDR3 spans 16 amino acids.

The chain combines TRBV9 with TRBJ2-6; the D is unclear. Trimming left V 3 bases short and J 0 bases short, with 7 bases between. This CDR3 region has 15 residues. The germline V gene encodes CDR1 SGDLS and CDR2 YYNGEE. The CDR3 loop reads CASSGEGSGANVLTF. For the CDR3, the DNA is TGTGCCAGCAGCGGAGAAGGCTCTGGGGCCAACGTCCTGACTTTC. The full variable domain, its missing parts supplied by reference TRBV9 and TRBJ2-6, is DSGVTQTPKHLITATGQRVTLRCSPRSGDLSVYWYQQSLDQGLQFLIQYYNGEERAKGNILERFSAQQFPDLHSELNLSSLELGDSALYFCASSGEGSGANVLTFGAGSRLTVL.

The V gene is TRBV28, the J gene TRBJ1-5, with D possibly matching TRBD1 (5 bases). Per the germline V gene, CDR1 is MDHEN and CDR2 is SYDVKM. Trimming removed 4 bases from V and 7 bases from J, with 14 bases in between. CDR3 length: 14 residues. CDR3 amino acids: CASSYDSSEQPQHF. For the CDR3, the DNA is TGTGCCAGCAGTTATGACAGTTCCGAACAGCCCCAGCATTTT.

The J gene is TRBJ2-5, the V gene TRBV6-2 or TRBV6-3, with D unresolved. Trimming took 4 bases from V and 1 from J, leaving 7 bases between them. CDR1 is MNHEY, CDR2 SVGEGT, per germline. The CDR3 has 13 amino acids. This chain's CDR3 is CASSFYPQETQYF. The CDR3 DNA follows: TGTGCCAGCAGTTTCTACCCCCAAGAGACCCAGTACTTC.

The V and J genes are TRBV29-1 and TRBJ2-3, with no clear D. Germline loops: CDR1 SQVTM, CDR2 ANQGSEA. The CDR3 loop spans 12 amino acids. V was shortened by 0 bases and J by 4 bases, with 5 bases between the two germline ends. CDR3 protein: CSVEDSPDTQYF. As DNA, the CDR3 is TGCAGCGTTGAAGATAGTCCAGATACGCAGTATTTT.

This chain links TRBV6-5 with TRBJ2-7; 7 positions agree with TRBD1. The junction had 2 bases not matched to a gene; V was cut back by 2 bases and J by 1 base. The germline V gene encodes CDR1 MNHEY and CDR2 SVGAGI. This CDR3 region has 14 residues. CDR3 amino acids: CASSYMGQSYEQYF. The CDR3 region has the DNA TGTGCCAGCAGTTACATGGGACAGTCCTACGAGCAGTACTTC.

The chain joins TRBV15 to TRBJ2-3, with a tentative D call TRBD2 (6 bases). Germline-derived CDR1 and CDR2 are LNHNV and YYDKDF (reference sequence). The CDR3 consists of 16 residues. V was clipped by 0 bases and J by 0 bases, with 10 bases between them. The CDR3, as DNA: TGTGCCACCAGCAGAGATTGGGGAGGTAGCACAGATACGCAGTATTTT. Translated: CATSRDWGGSTDTQYF.

The CDR3 region is CASSFAGSAGELFF. Written as DNA, the CDR3 is TGTGCCAGCAGCTTCGCCGGTTCGGCCGGGGAGCTGTTTTTT. The chain uses TRBV5-4 and TRBJ2-2; D not resolved. The CDR3 has 14 amino acids. Germline assignment: CDR1 SGHNT and CDR2 YYREEE (reference sequence). The V gene lost 2 bases and the J gene lost 6 bases, with 11 bases spanning the gap. The full variable domain, rest sourced from reference TRBV5-4 and TRBJ2-2, is ETGVTQSPTHLIKTRGQQVTLRCSSQSGHNTVSWYQQALGQGPQFIFQYYREEENGRGNFPPRFSGLQFPNYSSELNVNALELDDSALYLCASSFAGSAGELFFGEGSRLTVL.

In nucleotides, the CDR3 is TGTGCCAGCAGCTTAACGGCGGCCGGGGAGCTGTTTTTT. The encoded protein is CASSLTAAGELFF. The chain combines TRBV13 with TRBJ2-2; D gene uncertain. The germline V gene has CDR1 PRHDT and CDR2 FYEKMQ (reference sequence). This CDR3 has 13 residues. Between the trimmed V and J ends, which lost 2 bases and 6 bases, there was a span of 7 bases.

The chain has TRBV11-2 and TRBJ1-2, with TRBD1 matching 8 bases. Germline V lookup: CDR1 SGHAT, CDR2 FQNNGV. The V segment lost 6 bases and the J segment 4 bases; nucleotides outside the gene matches: 7. The CDR3 loop spans 14 amino acids. For the CDR3, the DNA is TGTGCCAGCAGGGCGACAGGGGATCCCTATGGCTACACCTTC. It codes for CASRATGDPYGYTF.

The chain recombines TRBV27 with TRBJ1-2, with D perhaps TRBD1 (6 bases). Germline V gene data show CDR1 as MNHEY and CDR2 as SMNVEV (reference sequence). V lost 5 bases to trimming and J lost 4 bases, with 14 bases between them. CDR3 length: 14 residues. CDR3 sequence (DNA): TGTGCCAGCAGTCCATATTCGGACAGCTATGGCTACACCTTC. This translates into CASSPYSDSYGYTF.

The CDR3, as DNA: TGTGCCAGCAGCCCTTATGGGGTCCCAGATACGCAGTATTTT. It specifies CASSPYGVPDTQYF. The genes are TRBV27 and TRBJ2-3; D call uncertain. The germline gives CDR1 MNHEY, CDR2 SMNVEV (reference sequence). V was cut by 6 bases and J by 4 bases, with 14 bases left in between. This CDR3 contains 14 residues.